A single sample is the source of the 16 T cell receptor beta chains below, sequenced in a study of regulatory T cells in long-lasting Graves disease. Time point reported: newly diagnosed GD, antithyroid drugs for less than 3 months. The TCR library was made from RNA that had been extracted from PBMCs in TRIzol. iRepertoire HTBI primers and Arm-PCR of CDR3 regions built TCR beta libraries. TCRdb analysed the multiplex PCR reads with MiXCR anew, one entry per CDR3 protein. The sample holds some 250,000 distinct CDR3 sequences; about 18% are singletons and the top ten take 22%. The sample here was peripheral blood mononuclear cells (PBMCs), taken at new diagnosis, from a patient treated with antithyroid drugs. These receptors were taken from a female donor with Graves disease.

This clonotype has only a few counts. The rearrangement joins TRBV7-2 to TRBJ1-2; 7 nucleotides line up with TRBD1. Unmatched junction bases numbered 5, after V lost 5 bases and J lost 2 bases. The CDR3 length is 14 residues. Per germline, CDR1 SGHTA and CDR2 FQGNSA. The CDR3 protein is CASSLRDSNYGYTF. In DNA, the CDR3 is TGTGCCAGCAGCCTCCGGGACAGCAACTATGGCTACACCTTC.

This clonotype was picked up many times. This sequence joins TRBV6-2 or TRBV6-3 and TRBJ2-5, with 8 bases lining up with TRBD2. CDR1 MNHEY and CDR2 SVGEGT come from the germline V gene. The length of the CDR3 is 14 residues. V lost 6 bases, J lost 5 bases, and 8 bases stayed unmatched. For the CDR3, the DNA is TGTGCCAGCAGGGAGAGCGGGAGACGGGAGACCCAGTACTTC. It translates to CASRESGRRETQYF.

A note on this clonotype: A far larger clone is only one base removed, so a read error is likely. The V and J genes are TRBV11-2 and TRBJ2-3; D may be TRBD1 (6 bases). The CDR3 covers 14 residues. The germline CDR1 and CDR2 sequences are SGHAT and FQNNGV. Here the CDR3 DNA reads TGTGCCAGCACAAGGACAGCTCGCACAGATACGCAGTGTTTT. Its protein product is CASTRTARTDTQCF.

This clonotype was seen ten or more times. The rearrangement uses TRBV20-1 and TRBJ1-2; TRBD1 agrees at 7 bases. The CDR3 length is 12 residues. Germline V gene lookup returns CDR1 DFQATT and CDR2 SNEGSKA (reference sequence). Trimming removed 6 bases from V and 3 bases from J; junction bases left unmatched: 4. CDR3 bases: TGCAGTGCCCCTCAGGGGGACTATGGCTACACCTTC. Its protein product is CSAPQGDYGYTF.

In its sample, this clonotype was seen many times. This chain connects TRBV28 to TRBJ1-2, with D possibly TRBD1 on 5 matching bases. The CDR3 contains 15 residues. V was cut by 3 bases and J by 4 bases, with 15 bases left in between. Germline V gene sequence: CDR1 MDHEN, CDR2 SYDVKM. CDR3 amino acids: CASSLGGGVPYGYTF. The CDR3, as DNA: TGTGCCAGCAGTTTGGGGGGGGGGGTCCCCTATGGCTACACCTTC.

The chain employs TRBV27 and TRBJ2-3; 12 nucleotides align to TRBD2. The last part of the DNA fits TRBJ2-5 better; the J call may be wrong. This CDR3 comprises 15 residues. Per the germline V gene, CDR1 is MNHEY and CDR2 is SMNVEV (reference sequence). This CDR3 reads CASSSSGRARETQYF. The DNA of the CDR3 is TGTGCCAGCAGTTCTAGCGGGAGGGCCAGGGAGACCCAGTACTTC.

This clonotype was recorded at least ten times. The J gene is TRBJ2-3, the V gene TRBV5-1; 11 nucleotides line up with TRBD2. V lost 2 bases to trimming and J lost 1 base; unmatched junction nucleotides: 0. Germline V lookup: CDR1 SGHRS, CDR2 YFSETQ. CDR3 length equals 15 residues. This CDR3 reads CASSLLAGGTDTQYF. The CDR3 nucleotides are TGCGCCAGCAGCTTACTAGCGGGAGGCACAGATACGCAGTATTTT.

This clonotype was picked up a small number of times. The chain links TRBV28 to TRBJ1-1; D remains unclear. CDR3 length: 11 residues. CDR1 MDHEN and CDR2 SYDVKM come from the germline V gene. The V gene lost 3 bases and the J gene lost 11 bases, with 10 bases spanning the gap. The CDR3 loop reads CASSFEGTAFF. The CDR3, as DNA: TGTGCCAGCAGTTTCGAGGGTACGGCTTTCTTT.

At least ten counts were recorded for this clonotype. The V and J genes are TRBV20-1 and TRBJ2-1; TRBD2 agrees at 7 bases. CDR3 length equals 14 residues. Germline CDR1 DFQATT, CDR2 SNEGSKA (reference sequence). V gave up 5 bases and J gave up 5 bases; unmatched junction bases: 9. CDR3 loop: CSASAGAAHNEQFF. The CDR3 nucleotides read TGCAGTGCTTCGGCGGGAGCAGCCCACAATGAGCAGTTCTTC.

This clonotype was counted at least ten times. The chain links TRBV7-3 to TRBJ2-7, with TRBD2 matching over 8 bases. The CDR3 loop spans 15 amino acids. The V gene end was trimmed by 7 bases and the J gene end by 5 bases; junction bases not matched to a gene: 13. Germline-derived CDR1 and CDR2 are SGHTA and FQGTGA. CDR3 region: CASNSHGREEDEQYF. The CDR3, as DNA: TGTGCCAGCAACTCCCATGGGCGGGAGGAGGACGAGCAGTACTTC.

In this sample, this clonotype turned up many times. J is TRBJ1-1 and V is TRBV27; D remains unclear. Trimming stripped 7 bases from V and 3 bases from J, with 15 bases between. There are 14 residues in the CDR3. Per the germline V gene, CDR1 is MNHEY and CDR2 is SMNVEV (reference sequence). Written as DNA, the CDR3 is TGTGCCAGCACTGGGGTGCCGGGAGACACTGAAGCTTTCTTT. This sequence encodes CASTGVPGDTEAFF.

On this clonotype: A far larger clone differs by one base, so this is likely a read error. This rearrangement joins TRBV9 to TRBJ1-5, with D hard to call. From germline, CDR1 is SGDLS and CDR2 YYNGEE. The CDR3 runs to 12 residues. V was clipped by 3 bases and J by 3 bases, with 4 bases between them. CDR3: CASSENNQPQHF. The CDR3 DNA follows: TGTGCCAGCAGCGAGAACAATCAGCCCCAGCATTTT. The entire variable domain, with the rest obtained from reference TRBV9 and TRBJ1-5, is as follows: DSGVTQTPKHLITATGQRVTLRCSPRSGDLSVYWYQQSLDQGLQFLIQYYNGEERAKGNILERFSAQQFPDLHSELNLSSLELGDSALYFCASSENNQPQHFGDGTRLSIL.

A word on this clonotype: Since a far larger clone is one base different, this is likely a read error. This chain connects TRBV9 to TRBJ2-1; 9 bases match TRBD2. In germline, CDR1 is SGDLS, CDR2 YYNGEE. The CDR3 extends over 15 amino acids. V lost 4 bases to trimming and J lost 8 bases; unmatched junction nucleotides: 10. CDR3 DNA sequence: TGTGCCAGCAGCCCCGGGACTAGCCTCTCCGATGAGCAGTTCTTC. This encodes CASSPGTSLSDEQFF.

This clonotype occurred a few times. This could be a read error, since a much larger clone is one nucleotide away. The CDR3 end shows no conserved phenylalanine or tryptophan, and so a read error is likely. This chain uses TRBV12-3 or TRBV12-4 with TRBJ2-2; TRBD2 aligns across 9 bases. This CDR3 has 17 residues. V shed 7 bases and J 3 bases; nucleotides not matched to a gene: 12. This chain's CDR3 is CASTPRAGGPHTGELFS. The CDR3 DNA reads TGTGCCAGCACCCCCCGGGCGGGAGGGCCTCACACCGGGGAGCTGTTTTCT.

The table lists this clonotype with many counts. This chain uses TRBV2 with TRBJ2-1; no reliable D call. Germline V gene lookup returns CDR1 SNHLY and CDR2 FYNNEI. The CDR3 extends over 10 amino acids. V was trimmed by 10 bases and J by 9 bases, leaving 10 bases between them. The CDR3 is CATARGEQFF. The CDR3 DNA is TGTGCCACCGCGAGAGGTGAGCAGTTCTTC. The variable domain in full, with the rest retrieved from reference TRBV2 and TRBJ2-1, is EPEVTQTPSHQVTQMGQEVILRCVPISNHLYFYWYRQILGQKVEFLVSFYNNEISEKSEIFDDQFSVERPDGSNFTLKIRSTKLEDSAMYFCATARGEQFFGPGTRLTVL.

This clonotype was counted ten times or more. The chain combines TRBV30 with TRBJ2-7; 10 bases are a match to TRBD1. V dropped 8 bases and J dropped 0; count of bases not matched to a gene: 4. CDR3 size: 13 residues. Germline CDR1 and CDR2: GTSNPN and SVGIG (reference sequence). CDR3 in DNA: TGTGCCGCGACAGGGGGCAGCTCCTACGAGCAGTACTTC. Its protein product is CAATGGSSYEQYF.